The 10 T cell receptor beta chains in this list originate from one sample, sequenced in a study of CD8 T cells in Susac syndrome. Roughly 0.45 to 1 ug RNA was reverse transcribed with random hexamers. MiXCR was run by TCRdb on the immunoSEQ multiplex PCR reads, yielding one entry per CDR3 protein. The profile shows roughly 75,000 distinct CDR3 sequences, 93% of them singletons. The sample was CD4+ T cells from PBMCs. The origin of the receptors is a human donor with Susac syndrome.

This clonotype occurred once. V and J are TRBV7-2 and TRBJ2-7; D not certain. Trimming shortened V by 8 bases and J by 5 bases, and 13 bases separated the two germline ends. The CDR3 has 12 residues. The V gene's germline CDR1 is SGHTA and CDR2 FQGNSA. CDR3 sequence (DNA): TGTGCCAGCGCTCATGTCCTCAACGAGCAGTACTTC. Translation: CASAHVLNEQYF.

This clonotype was found once. This chain links TRBV28 with TRBJ2-7; no firm D call. In germline, CDR1 is MDHEN, CDR2 SYDVKM. This CDR3 is built from 12 residues. V lost 8 bases to trimming and J lost 5 bases, with 13 bases between them. In nucleotides, the CDR3 is TGTGCCAGCTCAACCAGCCGGCACGAGCAGTACTTC. Protein sequence: CASSTSRHEQYF.

This clonotype showed up just once. The chain employs TRBV28 and TRBJ1-1, with D uncertain. The V end was cut by 5 bases, the J end by 10 bases, with 14 bases between. Germline values: CDR1 MDHEN, CDR2 SYDVKM. The CDR3 is 12 amino acids. The CDR3 here is CASSPRHLGAFF. CDR3 in DNA: TGTGCCAGCAGTCCCCGTCACCTCGGAGCTTTCTTT.

This rearrangement joins TRBV5-1 to TRBJ2-5, with D maybe TRBD1 (6 bases). Germline CDR1 and CDR2: SGHRS and YFSETQ. Trimming left V 0 bases short and J 1 base short, with 13 bases between. The CDR3 spans 16 residues. In nucleotides, the CDR3 is TGCGCCAGCAGCTTGGCCGCCAGGGGCGCCCAAGAGACCCAGTACTTC. It translates to CASSLAARGAQETQYF.

The chain uses TRBV2 and TRBJ2-5; no definite D call. The CDR3 totals 11 residues. Germline assignment: CDR1 SNHLY and CDR2 FYNNEI. Deletions cut 7 bases from V and 2 bases from J, with 5 bases between. The CDR3 here is CASTFQETQYF. CDR3 coding DNA: TGTGCCAGCACCTTTCAAGAGACCCAGTACTTC.

The gene calls are TRBV6-1 and TRBJ2-7; 9 nucleotides agree with TRBD1. This CDR3 comprises 14 residues. Germline V lookup: CDR1 MNHNS, CDR2 SASEGT. J gave up 3 bases and V 6 bases, and 6 bases lay outside the gene matches. The CDR3 DNA reads as TGTGCCAGCAGGCCTATGGGACAGGGCTACGAGCAGTACTTC. Its protein product is CASRPMGQGYEQYF.

The genes are TRBV30 and TRBJ2-7, with TRBD1 matching over 8 bases. Germline V lookup: CDR1 GTSNPN, CDR2 SVGIG (reference sequence). J lost 3 bases, V lost 0 bases, and 7 bases had no gene match. This CDR3 contains 15 residues. CDR3 region: CAWSVRGTGVYEQYF. The CDR3 DNA reads as TGTGCCTGGAGTGTACGGGGGACAGGTGTCTACGAGCAGTACTTC. Complete variable domain (other parts from reference TRBV30 and TRBJ2-7): SQTIHQWPATLVQPVGSPLSLECTVEGTSNPNLYWYRQAAGRGLQLLFYSVGIGQISSEVPQNLSASRPQDRQFILSSKKLLLSDSGFYLCAWSVRGTGVYEQYFGPGTRLTVT.

This chain joins TRBV7-9 and TRBJ1-5; TRBD1 aligns across 9 bases. Germline V lookup: CDR1 SEHNR, CDR2 FQNEAQ (reference sequence). J gave up 4 bases and V 5 bases, and 3 bases lay outside the gene matches. The CDR3 spans 14 residues. For the CDR3, the DNA is TGTGCCAGCAGCGCCGACAGGGGGAATCAGCCCCAGCATTTT. This sequence encodes CASSADRGNQPQHF.

CDR3 nucleotide sequence: TGTGCCACCAGCAGAAGTTACGGGGGGCGGGGAGAGACCCAGTACTTC. Amino acids: CATSRSYGGRGETQYF. The rearrangement links TRBV15 to TRBJ2-5, with TRBD2 as a possible D gene (7 bases). In germline, CDR1 is LNHNV, CDR2 YYDKDF (reference sequence). Between the trimmed V and J ends, which lost 2 bases and 4 bases, there was a span of 17 bases. The CDR3 extends over 16 amino acids.

This chain links TRBV29-1 with TRBJ2-5; TRBD1 matches at 7 bases. CDR1 and CDR2 (germline): SQVTM, ANQGSEA. J lost 5 bases, V lost 2 bases, and 8 bases had no gene match. This CDR3 has 14 amino acids. This chain's CDR3 is CSVESRGRRETQYF. In DNA form, the CDR3 reads TGCAGCGTTGAATCTAGGGGGCGCCGTGAGACCCAGTACTTC. The whole variable domain, remainder taken from reference TRBV29-1 and TRBJ2-5, is SAVISQKPSRDICQRGTSLTIQCQVDSQVTMMFWYRQQPGQSLTLIATANQGSEATYESGFVIDKFPISRPNLTFSTLTVSNMSPEDSSIYLCSVESRGRRETQYFGPGTRLLVL.